The rows below give T cell receptor beta chains drawn from one sample of a study of lymphopenia after photon versus proton radiotherapy. Here immunoSEQ multiplex PCR was the method, and the copy in TCRdb shows in-frame clones only, minus some. The sample yields 60,000 to 75,000 clones, around 87% seen once. This material consisted of peripheral blood, taken from a patient treated with proton-based radiotherapy. The receptors derive from a man older than 75 with esophageal cancer. Both conserved end residues are part of each CDR3. A D gene is named only where the DNA matches it firmly. The size entry is marked missing in some rows and otherwise reads once, few, many or a size class.

TRBD2,16,.,TRBV18,TRBJ2-2,TGTGCCAGCTCACAACAGACTAGCGGTGAAGGTGGGGAGCTGTTTTTT,CASSQQTSGEGGELFF
TRBD2,14,.,TRBV19,TRBJ2-3,TGTGCCAGCGGACTAGCGGGGGGGCGGGATACGCAGTATTTT,CASGLAGGRDTQYF
.,15,.,TRBV18,TRBJ2-2,TGTGCCAGCTCACCAGTGACACCGAACACCGGGGAGCTGTTTTTT,CASSPVTPNTGELFF
.,15,.,TRBV19,TRBJ2-7,TGTGCCAGTAGTAAGGGAGAATTATTCACCTACGAGCAGTACTTC,CASSKGELFTYEQYF
.,12,.,TRBV30,TRBJ2-7,TGTGCCTGGAGTGTTACGGGGTGGGAGCAGTACTTC,CAWSVTGWEQYF
.,10,few,TRBV30,TRBJ1-2,TGTGCCTGGAGAAAAGGAGGCTACACCTTC,CAWRKGGYTF
.,12,.,TRBV15,TRBJ2-2,TGTGCCACCAGCAGAGGGGCCGGGGAGCTGTTTTTT,CATSRGAGELFF
TRBD1,15,.,TRBV5-4,TRBJ1-3,TGTGCCAGCAGCTCAACAGGGGGCTCTGGAAACACCATATATTTT,CASSSTGGSGNTIYF
.,13,.,TRBV6-6,TRBJ2-7,TGTGCCAGCAGTTACTCCTCTCGGAACGAGCAGTACTTC,CASSYSSRNEQYF
.,15,.,TRBV5-1,TRBJ2-3,TGCGCCAGCAGCTTGTGGGGGAGTAGCACAGATACGCAGTATTTT,CASSLWGSSTDTQYF
TRBD1,14,.,TRBV11-2,TRBJ2-7,TGTGCCAGCAGCGTGCGACAGGGGGCCTACGAGCAGTACTTC,CASSVRQGAYEQYF
TRBD2,16,.,TRBV5-1,TRBJ2-3,TGCGCCAGCAGCCTCGGGGGGACTAGTTCCGCAGATACGCAGTATTTT,CASSLGGTSSADTQYF
.,13,.,TRBV9,TRBJ1-1,TGTGCCAGCTCCTTCTCAGGAGGCACTGAAGCTTTCTTT,CASSFSGGTEAFF
.,16,.,TRBV9,TRBJ2-7,TGTGCCAGCAGCGTAGCAGGGGCGGGCCCCCCCTACGAGCAGTACTTC,CASSVAGAGPPYEQYF
.,15,.,TRBV9,TRBJ2-2,TGTGCCAGCAGCGTAGAACTACAGAACACCGGGGAGCTGTTTTTT,CASSVELQNTGELFF
TRBD2,13,.,TRBV4-3,TRBJ2-1,TGCGCCAGCAGCCAAGGACTAGCTGGTGAGCAGTTCTTC,CASSQGLAGEQFF
.,12,.,TRBV2,TRBJ2-5,TGTGCCAGCACATGGGGCTTGGAGACCCAGTACTTC,CASTWGLETQYF
.,16,.,TRBV7-9,TRBJ1-1,TGTGCCAGCAGCTTAGGAGGGGGGGCAGGGGCCCGTGAAGCTTTCTTT,CASSLGGGAGAREAFF